A single T cell receptor (beta chain) is shown here with its context. Germline V gives CDR1 LGHNA, CDR2 YNFKEQ. Trimming pared 8 bases from V and 3 bases from J, leaving 19 bases between. This CDR3 has 16 residues. These data are taken from a study of blood T cell repertoires in COVID-19. Sequencing used immunoSEQ multiplex PCR; TCRdb keeps in-frame clones, though not all of them. The sample yields under 250,000 clones, roughly nine tenths seen once. The TCR sequence derives from a man between 60 and 70 years old with COVID-19, enrolled during active disease. The gene calls are TRBV4-2 and TRBJ2-2, with a possible D match to TRBD2 (5 bases). Specimen: peripheral blood. Here the CDR3 reads CASGPAAFTDTGELFF. The CDR3 DNA reads TGTGCCAGCGGCCCAGCGGCGTTCACGGACACCGGGGAGCTGTTTTTT.